This paragraph reports one TCR beta chain. Its antigen is not yet known. The cohort consisted of fewer than 700 healthy bone marrow donors. At the time of sampling, every cohort member was nominally healthy, though immune exposures that went unrecorded were likely present. The donor tested CMV seronegative and was one of the 352 seronegative cohort members. Each donor provided a peripheral blood sample, and peripheral blood mononuclear cells were used for TCR beta sequencing. Genomic DNA extraction from the blood cell samples was performed with the Qiagen DNeasy Blood Extraction Kit. This record belongs to a study of cytomegalovirus exposure and HLA in healthy donors (dated by TCRdb to 2017 to 2019). For the wider study: According to an earlier analysis of 587 of the donors, about 179 million T cells yielded roughly 110 million unique TCR beta sequences and less than 300 Gb of sequence data. An early release that covered some 630 HLA-typed donors contained approximately 300 gigabases of sequencing data and roughly 84 million unique TCR sequences. Of the roughly 410 genotyped donors, roughly 80% were placed in the genetic ancestry cluster associated with self-reported Caucasian donors. The study aimed to test whether signatures of past pathogen exposure could be identified by cataloging public T cell receptors. The study used immunosequencing to profile the T cell repertoires of 600 to 850 subjects and linked those repertoires to cytomegalovirus serostatus. Along with the roughly 700-subject first cohort, a separate validation cohort of approximately 110 different subjects was used. The study combined high-throughput TCR immunosequencing, statistical association of individual TCRs with disease status, and machine learning to predict cytomegalovirus infection status. A later analysis re-analyzed previously published TCR beta repertoires from roughly 630 donors and added high-resolution HLA genotyping to study TCR occurrence patterns. In the later analysis, no new phenotypic data were used to find candidate immune exposures; instead, reliance was placed on TCR beta sequences and their occurrence across donors. An earlier analysis of around 640 of the donors used high-throughput TCR beta sequencing to judge whether each TCR beta V gene segment behaved as functional or pseudogenic. Donor age, sex, ethnicity and CMV serostatus were compiled alongside the repertoire data. Genome-wide SNP genotypes for about 55% of the 666 donors were used in a later genetic analysis, which treated that subset as a discovery cohort. All discovery cohort repertoires had been generated using a single sequencing platform. Class I and class II HLA loci were covered by the typing at four-digit resolution. The number of typed donors differed by locus: 629-630 for A, B, C, DRB1 and DQB1; roughly 510 for DQA1; over 600 for DPA1; and 400 to 480 for DPB1. Four to six DR-DQ haplotypes were handled as single units for association and clustering, since linkage in the cohort was strong. Across 300 to 400 genotyped donors of the cohort, an average of about 220,000 unique TCR beta nucleotide sequences per donor were sequenced, and approximately 19% of those sequences were non-productive.

Library generation was performed with the immunoSEQ multiplex PCR assay. The multiplex PCR relied on a mix of 60 forward primers for TCR Vbeta segments and 13 reverse primers for TCR Jbeta segments. A multiplex PCR assay on genomic DNA amplified the CDR3 region of rearranged TCR beta genes. The amplified TCR beta libraries were sequenced on the Illumina HiSeq System as 87-base-pair reads. The published analysis was carried out like this. A later analysis tallied tens of millions of unique TCR beta chains across the 666 repertoires, and approximately 12 million of those chains were shared by two or more donors. A nearest-neighbor algorithm error-corrected the raw reads and collapsed the reads into unique sequences, merging closely related sequences to remove PCR and sequencing errors. To assign V, D and J gene segments, CDR3 sequences were aligned to IMGT reference sequences. For a sequence to be retained, at least a six-nucleotide match to both a V gene segment and a J gene segment was required. A rearrangement counted as productive if the CDR3 had no stop codons and remained in frame with V and J, and every other rearrangement counted as non-productive. CDR3 was defined by IMGT convention, running from the second conserved V-encoded cysteine to the conserved J-encoded phenylalanine. The earlier analysis of 500 to 600 of the donors excluded sequences that lacked an unambiguous match to a single V gene segment. In an earlier analysis of 587 of the donors, a V segment was called functional when productive rearrangements were above 56.7%, and segregating when the standard deviation between donors exceeded 5%. To diagnose cytomegalovirus status from the catalog of TCR beta chain sequences, a statistical classification framework was built. V and J gene assignment, in a later analysis, came from comparing TCR nucleotide sequences with IMGT/GENE-DB human TR gene sequences. A later analysis assigned CDR3 sequences and most-parsimonious VDJ recombination scenarios with the TCRdist pipeline. In a later analysis, each TCR beta chain was defined by its CDR3 amino acid sequence together with its V-gene family, and reads lacking a unique V-gene family were excluded. As a way to deal with suspected cross-contamination and a sequencing artifact, a later analysis dropped hundreds of nucleotide sequences that were highly shared and had low generation probability. In a later analysis, a clonal expansion index for each public chain was calculated from normalized within-repertoire ranks of inferred template counts. A later analysis computed generation probabilities with a VDJ recombination model fitted to out-of-frame rearrangements, and checked the results against IGoR. In a later analysis, hypergeometric tests were used to score TCR-TCR, TCR-HLA and TCR-CMV co-occurrence, with a repertoire-size bias correction applied to TCR pairs. To estimate false discovery rates, a later analysis permuted the HLA or CMV assignments 20 times. In a later analysis, co-occurring TCRs were grouped with DBSCAN, and TCRdist sequence similarity was added when clustering was performed within HLA-allele-positive subsets. Repertoires with fewer than 30,000 or more than 120,000 public chains were left out of co-occurrence clustering, as were roughly five repertoires with anomalous nucleotide sharing. The immuneACCESS repertoire file appears here via TCRdb, limited to in-frame rearrangements. These files lack a portion of the clones; in checked studies, under half of the deficit traces to unresolved V genes, and the cause of the others is not known. The V and J calls and clone size are taken from that table; D and trimming were inferred from the DNA. For this sample, the table gives some 120,000 clones. About 2.2% of the sample comes from the top ten.

The investigation overall reported the following: HLA typing was unavailable for some donors at each locus, so association tests used only the typed subset. Immune exposure information for the cohort was limited to CMV serostatus. This cohort had only TCR beta chains sequenced, and the lack of alpha or paired-chain data limited which features could be detected. Because counts were too low, about 18 rarely observed V segments, including chromosome 9 orphons, were left out of the earlier analysis of a few hundred of the donors. A further reported finding was that TCR beta sequences accurately predicted the HLA-A and HLA-B alleles for most subjects in the first cohort. A group of highly shared sequence variants was considered likely to be a technical artifact of the sequencing pipeline. In an earlier analysis of around 500 of the donors, most TCR beta V segments appeared in productive rearrangements about 87% or about 30% of the time, broadly matching IMGT annotations. In a later analysis, TCR association rates were found to vary across HLA loci, with the most associated TCRs seen for DRB1 alleles and the fewest for HLA-C alleles. A total of fewer than 200 TCR beta chains were listed by the study as associated with cytomegalovirus. According to a later analysis, most CMV-associated TCR beta chains appeared to be HLA-restricted, and the HLA associations seemed to be driven largely by CMV exposure. A later genetic analysis reported fewer N-insertions in productive TCRs among donors in an Asian-associated ancestry cluster than the approximately 700-donor mean. The authors suggested that the approach could potentially be extended to other disease states and immunological phenotypes. A later analysis reported that several top co-occurrence clusters appeared linked to parvovirus B19, influenza, CMV and Epstein-Barr virus. In a later analysis, HLA-associated TCR beta chains showed more clonal expansion and lower generation probabilities than non-associated chains that were equally common. Three of the identified cytomegalovirus-associated TCR beta chains were confirmed in vitro to be specific for cytomegalovirus antigens. Assigning TCR associations to individual alleles was difficult when HLA alleles, especially DR and DQ, strongly co-occurred. The classifier was reported to diagnose cytomegalovirus status with high specificity and sensitivity in both the original cohort and the validation cohort. An association between a missense DCLRE1C variant and V-gene and J-gene trimming of TCR beta chains was found in a later genetic analysis and replicated in an independent cohort. Most TCR sequences were seen in very few donors, while some public TCRs were found in many individuals. At a false discovery rate of 0.05, a later analysis linked around 15,000 TCR beta sequences to specific HLA alleles. Presence/absence analyses assumed roughly uniform sequencing depth across donors, an assumption that may not hold. Correlated functional status among segregating V segments might reflect linkage disequilibrium, but an unknown experimental factor could not be ruled out.

What was sequenced was PBMCs. This clonotype was sampled from a man aged 40-49 years in good health and CMV-seronegative.

The sequenced DNA is TGTGCCAGCAGTGAACTTCTCCCCCGGGCAACTAATGAAAAACTGTTTTTT. It encodes CASSELLPRATNEKLFF. The chain joins TRBV6-1 to TRBJ1-4, with the D gene too uncertain to name. Looking up the germline V gene yields CDR1 MNHNS and CDR2 SASEGT. From the cysteine through the phenylalanine, the CDR3 covers 17 amino acids. Only CDR3 DNA is held: 51 bases, read in frame from base 1. V loses 2 bases, J loses 0 bases, and the germline ends lie 13 bases apart.